These 27 T cell receptor beta chains came from one sample sequenced in a study of blood T cell repertoires in COVID-19. Measured with immunoSEQ multiplex PCR; TCRdb has only the in-frame clones, and not every one. Altogether 150,000 to 200,000 clones are present, 80% to 85% being singletons, with the ten largest covering roughly 8%. The sequencing sample was made of PBMCs or T cells enriched from blood (not recorded which). Every receptor here comes from a woman aged 45-65 years who had recovered from COVID-19.

In this sample, this clone turned up many times. V gene TRBV9 combines with J gene TRBJ2-2; no clear D gene. Deletions cut 4 bases from V and 4 bases from J, with 17 bases between. This CDR3 spans 16 amino acids. Looked up from germline, CDR1 is SGDLS and CDR2 is YYNGEE. This CDR3 is CASSPLRVAGTGELFF. The DNA for the CDR3 is TGTGCCAGCAGCCCCCTGCGAGTAGCCGGCACCGGGGAGCTGTTTTTT.

The V and J genes are TRBV12-3 or TRBV12-4 and TRBJ1-2; maybe TRBD1 (5 bases). The CDR3 totals 12 residues. Trimming pared 5 bases from V and 4 bases from J, leaving 8 bases between. This CDR3 is CASSEQVYGYTF. CDR3 coding DNA: TGTGCCAGCAGTGAACAGGTCTATGGCTACACCTTC.

The chain links TRBV7-9 to TRBJ1-6, with a weak D call TRBD1 (5 bases). V shed 3 bases and J shed 8 bases, with 11 bases lying between them. Germline V lookup: CDR1 SEHNR, CDR2 FQNEAQ (reference sequence). The CDR3 extends over 14 amino acids. Written as DNA, the CDR3 is TGTGCCAGCAGCTTGGGGGAGGGCTATTCACCCCTCCACTTT. Its protein is CASSLGEGYSPLHF.

CDR3 nucleotides: TGCGCCAGCAGCTTGGGGGACAGGTACAATGAGCAGTTCTTC. As protein: CASSLGDRYNEQFF. This chain links TRBV5-1 with TRBJ2-1; TRBD1 matches at 8 bases. With 0 bases clipped from V and 4 bases from J, the junction kept 0 bases outside the gene matches. CDR3 size: 14 residues. CDR1 is SGHRS and CDR2 is YFSETQ in the germline V gene.

The gene calls are TRBV2 and TRBJ1-5; the match to TRBD1 covers 7 bases. The CDR3 spans 15 residues. The germline gives CDR1 SNHLY, CDR2 FYNNEI. After removal of 5 bases from V and 7 bases from J, the junction contained 11 bases not matched to a gene. CDR3 region: CASSYADREGQPQHF. In DNA, the CDR3 is TGTGCCAGCAGTTATGCCGACAGGGAAGGCCAGCCCCAGCATTTT.

This clone has more than one count but fewer than ten. V and J are TRBV6-2 or TRBV6-3 and TRBJ2-3; tentatively, D is TRBD2 (6 bases). The V and J ends lost 3 bases and 4 bases respectively, with 14 bases between them. The CDR3 length is 15 residues. CDR1 and CDR2 (germline): MNHEY, SVGEGT. The CDR3 DNA is TGTGCCAGCAGTTATGCGGGCGGGAACGCAGATACGCAGTATTTT. This codes for CASSYAGGNADTQYF.

The table lists this clone with many counts. CDR3 sequence (DNA): TGTGCCATCAGTGATACGGGACAGGGGGCTTTCTTT. This sequence encodes CAISDTGQGAFF. The chain has TRBV10-3 and TRBJ1-1; 10 bases align to TRBD1. The CDR3 runs to 12 residues. Unmatched junction bases numbered 3, after V lost 3 bases and J lost 11 bases. Germline CDR1 is ENHRY and CDR2 is SYGVKD.

This clone was observed a handful of times. The chain employs TRBV11-3 and TRBJ1-1, with 7 bases aligning to TRBD1. The junction had 13 bases not matched to a gene; V was cut back by 7 bases and J by 5 bases. Germline assignment: CDR1 SGHNT and CDR2 YENEEA. This CDR3 has 15 residues. In DNA form, the CDR3 reads TGTGCCAGCAACAAGCTACAGGGGATGGGGACTGAAGCTTTCTTT. This sequence encodes CASNKLQGMGTEAFF.

This clone was seen a handful of times. This chain connects TRBV28 to TRBJ2-5, with 7 nucleotides matching TRBD1. The CDR3 length is 14 residues. From germline, CDR1 is MDHEN and CDR2 SYDVKM. V lost 6 bases, J lost 1 base, and 5 bases stayed unmatched. The CDR3 sequence: CASSLRQGQETQYF. CDR3 DNA: TGTGCCAGCAGCCTAAGACAGGGCCAAGAGACCCAGTACTTC.

The genes are TRBV15 and TRBJ1-5; 7 bases line up with TRBD1. The CDR3 extends over 13 amino acids. CDR1 is LNHNV and CDR2 is YYDKDF in the germline V gene (reference sequence). The trim removed 5 bases at V and 7 bases at J, leaving 5 bases unmatched. CDR3 protein: CATSRDRVQPQHF. As DNA, the CDR3 is TGTGCCACCAGCCGCGACAGGGTACAGCCCCAGCATTTT.

This chain uses TRBV2 with TRBJ1-1; possibly TRBD1 for D (5 bases). Germline loops: CDR1 SNHLY, CDR2 FYNNEI. V was shortened by 5 bases and J by 0 bases, with 13 bases between the two germline ends. CDR3 length: 15 residues. CDR3 coding DNA: TGTGCCAGCAGTTTGACAGTCTCCATGAACACTGAAGCTTTCTTT. Its protein product is CASSLTVSMNTEAFF.

There are a few counts of this clone. J is TRBJ2-7 and V is TRBV27, with a tentative D call TRBD2 (5 bases). The germline V gene encodes CDR1 MNHEY and CDR2 SMNVEV (reference sequence). The CDR3 is 13 residues long. The V and J ends lost 7 bases and 0 bases respectively, with 10 bases between them. CDR3 protein: CASKKSGSYEQYF. The DNA of the CDR3 is TGTGCCAGCAAGAAGAGCGGCTCCTACGAGCAGTACTTC.

The chain is built from TRBV28 and TRBJ1-1; TRBD1 is a possible D gene (5 bases). V was pared by 6 bases and J by 3 bases, with 8 bases between. Germline V gene sequence: CDR1 MDHEN, CDR2 SYDVKM. The CDR3 has 12 amino acids. The CDR3: CASRTGHTEAFF. For the CDR3, the DNA is TGTGCCAGCAGAACAGGCCACACTGAAGCTTTCTTT.

This chain connects TRBV12-3 or TRBV12-4 to TRBJ1-2; TRBD1 matches 7 bases. V shed 6 bases and J 6 bases; nucleotides not matched to a gene: 4. This CDR3 contains 12 residues. The CDR3 region has the DNA TGTGCCAGCAGCTCGACAGGGAATGGCTACACCTTC. It is translated as CASSSTGNGYTF.

V and J are TRBV4-2 and TRBJ2-3; 11 bases match TRBD2. The CDR3 contains 16 residues. The germline CDR1 and CDR2 sequences are LGHNA and YNFKEQ. The V gene end was trimmed by 0 bases and the J gene end by 4 bases; junction bases not matched to a gene: 3. The CDR3 region is CASSQDTGLAADTQYF. CDR3 in DNA: TGTGCCAGCAGCCAAGATACGGGACTAGCGGCAGATACGCAGTATTTT.

The chain employs TRBV29-1 and TRBJ2-7; a weak D match, TRBD1 (7 bases). CDR3 length: 14 amino acids. In germline, CDR1 is SQVTM, CDR2 ANQGSEA. Trimming left V 4 bases short and J 1 base short, with 14 bases between. The CDR3 DNA follows: TGCAGCGTTGGAAGGCAGGGGGGTTCCTACGAGCAGTACTTC. This gives the protein CSVGRQGGSYEQYF.

V is TRBV5-1 and J is TRBJ1-4; tentative D call: TRBD1 (6 bases). Trimming removed 3 bases at V and 7 bases at J, with 16 bases between. The length of the CDR3 is 15 residues. In germline, CDR1 is SGHRS, CDR2 YFSETQ. CDR3 DNA sequence: TGCGCCAGCAGCTCCACGGGGGGGCAAGGTGAAAAACTGTTTTTT. This codes for CASSSTGGQGEKLFF. Full variable domain (remainder filled in from reference TRBV5-1 and TRBJ1-4): KAGVTQTPRYLIKTRGQQVTLSCSPISGHRSVSWYQQTPGQGLQFLFEYFSETQRNKGNFPGRFSGRQFSNSRSEMNVSTLELGDSALYLCASSSTGGQGEKLFFGSGTQLSVL.

The V and J genes are TRBV14 and TRBJ2-1; 7 bases are shared with TRBD1. V was pared by 3 bases and J by 0 bases, with 2 bases of the junction left unmatched. The length of the CDR3 is 15 residues. The germline CDR1 and CDR2 sequences are SGHDN and FVKESK. CDR3 coding DNA: TGTGCCAGCAGCCAGGGACAGAGCTCCTACAATGAGCAGTTCTTC. Its translation: CASSQGQSSYNEQFF.

The sample holds a few counts of this clone. The V gene is TRBV19, the J gene TRBJ2-1; 10 positions match TRBD2. J was trimmed by 15 bases and V by 6 bases; bases with no gene match: 11. The CDR3 has 13 amino acids. The germline gives CDR1 LNHDA, CDR2 SQIVND (reference sequence). The chain's CDR3 is CASSEREGQGLFF. DNA of the CDR3: TGTGCCAGTAGCGAGCGGGAGGGCCAGGGGTTGTTCTTC.

The V call is TRBV2, the J call TRBJ2-7, with 9 bases fitting TRBD1. Trimming took 7 bases from V and 8 from J; bases not matched to a gene: 3. Germline loops: CDR1 SNHLY, CDR2 FYNNEI. The CDR3 is 11 residues long. The CDR3 DNA is TGTGCCAGCACAGACAGGGGGAAGCAGTACTTC. This gives the protein CASTDRGKQYF.

The chain is built from TRBV10-3 and TRBJ2-1, with a tentative D call TRBD1 (6 bases). Per germline, CDR1 ENHRY and CDR2 SYGVKD. The germline V and J ends were trimmed by 4 bases and 4 bases, with 14 bases remaining between them. The CDR3 has 15 residues. The CDR3 region is CAISAQGGLYNEQFF. For the CDR3, the DNA is TGTGCCATCAGTGCACAGGGTGGCTTGTACAATGAGCAGTTCTTC.

V is TRBV28 and J is TRBJ2-1; 7 nucleotides agree with TRBD2. Germline loops: CDR1 MDHEN, CDR2 SYDVKM. The junction had 5 bases not matched to a gene; V was cut back by 6 bases and J by 3 bases. This CDR3 has 14 amino acids. CDR3 DNA: TGTGCCAGCAGGCGGGCGGGGGACTACAATGAGCAGTTCTTC. This translates into CASRRAGDYNEQFF.

The genes are TRBV2 and TRBJ1-5; 10 bases align to TRBD1. This CDR3 is 16 amino acids long. Germline V gene sequence: CDR1 SNHLY, CDR2 FYNNEI. V trimming: 0 bases; J trimming: 6 bases; junction bases outside the gene matches: 5. The CDR3 spells CASSEAPDRGRQPQHF. The DNA of the CDR3 is TGTGCCAGCAGTGAAGCGCCCGACAGGGGGCGTCAGCCCCAGCATTTT.

In this sample, this clone turned up once. This sequence joins TRBV9 and TRBJ1-2; tentative D call: TRBD1 (6 bases). V was shortened by 0 bases and J by 4 bases, with 13 bases between the two germline ends. The germline V gene has CDR1 SGDLS and CDR2 YYNGEE. The CDR3 covers 15 residues. Here the CDR3 DNA reads TGTGCCAGCAGCGTAGCGGGGGGCCCGTCCTATGGCTACACCTTC. Translated: CASSVAGGPSYGYTF.

The chain couples TRBV28 to TRBJ1-1; 8 bases map to TRBD1. V lost 1 base to trimming and J lost 3 bases; unmatched junction nucleotides: 4. The CDR3 covers 15 residues. CDR1 is MDHEN and CDR2 is SYDVKM in the germline V gene. The CDR3 sequence is CASSLSQGAYTEAFF. DNA for the CDR3: TGTGCCAGCAGTTTATCCCAGGGGGCGTACACTGAAGCTTTCTTT.

V gene TRBV18 combines with J gene TRBJ1-6; D ambiguous. The V gene's germline CDR1 is KGHSH and CDR2 LQKENI. The germline V and J ends were trimmed by 3 bases and 0 bases, with 3 bases remaining between them. CDR3 size: 14 residues. The chain's CDR3 is CASSPLSYNSPLHF. DNA of the CDR3: TGTGCCAGCTCACCCCTCTCCTATAATTCACCCCTCCACTTT.

The chain is built from TRBV7-2 and TRBJ2-7, with 7 nucleotides matching TRBD1. The CDR3 is 15 residues long. CDR1 SGHTA and CDR2 FQGNSA come from the germline V gene. J lost 3 bases, V lost 1 base, and 6 bases had no gene match. As DNA, the CDR3 is TGTGCCAGCAGCTTAGGCTGGACAGGAGGCTACGAGCAGTACTTC. This translates into CASSLGWTGGYEQYF.